This TCR beta chain was obtained from a study of T-cell memory formation after mild COVID-19. Study as a whole: Most TCR clusters belonged to a single donor.

MiXCR, run by TCRdb on the 5' RACE reads, gives a single entry per CDR3 protein. The table has about 190,000 distinct CDR3 sequences, approximately 16% seen once; the top ten hold approximately 2.4%. There are 15 residues in the CDR3. Germline CDR1 and CDR2: MNHEY and SVGEGT. Unmatched junction bases numbered 7, after V lost 6 bases and J lost 1 base. This clonotype came up a few times. This chain links TRBV6-2 or TRBV6-3 with TRBJ2-7, with 9 bases identical to TRBD2. The sequenced material came from PBMCs or a T cell subset sorted from them (not recorded which). The sequence came from an adult woman who had mild COVID-19 (a few samples of this study predate the infection). Cell type and time point are not known. CDR3 amino acids: CASSPGTSWSYEQYF. The CDR3 coding sequence is TGTGCCAGCAGCCCTGGGACTAGCTGGTCCTACGAGCAGTACTTC.